This TCR beta chain was profiled in a study of cytomegalovirus exposure and HLA in healthy donors. Background on the study: Tens of millions of unique TCR sequences came from HLA-typed donors in an early release. General study findings and limits: TCR beta V- and J-gene trimming, according to a later analysis, was linked to a missense DCLRE1C variant. Follow-up analysis seemed to connect common viral pathogens with several of the most significant clusters identified. A few chains linked to CMV were shown in vitro to be specific for CMV antigens.

Both 60 Vbeta primers and 13 Jbeta primers went into the PCR. Here immunoSEQ multiplex PCR was the method, and the copy in TCRdb shows in-frame clones only, minus some. The sample includes about 270,000 clones, roughly 70% of them seen just once. A note on this clone: Its antigen is undetermined.

From germline, CDR1 is SGHAT and CDR2 FQNNGV. The CDR3 has 15 amino acids. Trimming at V came to 0 bases and at J to 5 bases, leaving 5 bases not matched to a gene. The sequencing sample was made of PBMCs. The genes are TRBV11-2 and TRBJ2-3; 7 bases are a match to TRBD2. The receptor was derived from a female donor in good health and CMV-seronegative. CDR3 in amino acids: CASSLDRLALDTQYF. CDR3 coding DNA: TGTGCCAGCAGCTTAGATAGACTAGCTCTAGATACGCAGTATTTT.